This TCR beta chain was found in a study of vaccination and CD4 T cells after COVID-19. This clonotype has a handful of counts. Its antigen is not identified. With the Oncomine TCR Beta short-read assay, DNA from cultured CD4+ T cells was sequenced. MiXCR was run by TCRdb on the PCR reads, yielding one entry per CDR3 protein. The table shows about 10,000 distinct CDR3 sequences, with under 30% occurring only once. This CDR3 contains 16 residues. J was trimmed by 4 bases and V by 3 bases; bases with no gene match: 6. The germline V gene has CDR1 SGHTA and CDR2 FQGNSA. Regarding treatment: roughly 11-day PBMC culture with coronavirus spike peptide pools or control peptides (ViraFEST assay).

The V call is TRBV7-2, the J call TRBJ2-5; TRBD2 aligns across 12 bases. Specimen: CD4+ T cells from blood, cultured in vitro, collected after SARS-CoV-2 vaccination. The source is a human donor who had recovered from COVID-19. The CDR3 DNA reads TGTGCCAGCAGCTTCCAATGGGGACTAGCGGGAGAGACCCAGTACTTC. This encodes CASSFQWGLAGETQYF.